This T cell receptor (beta chain) was found in a study of blood T cell repertoires in COVID-19. The germline V gene encodes CDR1 GTSNPN and CDR2 SVGIG (reference sequence). With V trimmed by 7 bases and J by 2 bases, 12 bases remained unmatched. CDR3 length: 16 residues. Sequencing used immunoSEQ multiplex PCR; TCRdb keeps in-frame clones, though not all of them. This table has around 230,000 clones, approximately 80% appearing once. The V call is TRBV30, the J call TRBJ1-1; 11 bases match TRBD1. This clonotype was sampled from a man aged 40-55 years who had recovered from COVID-19. Specimen: PBMCs or T cells enriched from blood (not recorded which). The CDR3 is CASAGGTGGVNTEAFF. The CDR3 DNA reads as TGTGCCTCCGCGGGGGGGACAGGGGGTGTCAACACTGAAGCTTTCTTT.